The 17 T cell receptor beta chains reported below all come from one sample, sequenced in a study of radiation and T cells in renal cell carcinoma. Specified time point: blood 2 weeks post-SBRT. Treatment noted: 15 Gy SBRT to primary tumor, nephrectomy 4 weeks later. Here immunoSEQ multiplex PCR was the method, and the copy in TCRdb shows in-frame clones only, minus some. The repertoire includes some 120,000 clones, over 75% of them detected once, and about 5.3% sits in the top ten. Sequencing was performed on blood, taken from a patient whose treatment included radiotherapy and nephrectomy. The receptors here all came from a man between 45 and 60 years old with renal cell carcinoma.

V is TRBV9 and J is TRBJ2-1; TRBD2 matches at 8 bases. The germline V gene encodes CDR1 SGDLS and CDR2 YYNGEE. V was clipped by 0 bases and J by 2 bases; unmatched bases: 4. The CDR3 loop spans 16 amino acids. The CDR3 spells CASSVVNSGAYNEQFF. Written as DNA, the CDR3 is TGTGCCAGCAGCGTAGTTAATAGCGGGGCCTACAATGAGCAGTTCTTC.

This chain links TRBV6-5 with TRBJ2-5; TRBD2 is a possible D gene (6 bases). V dropped 2 bases and J dropped 7 bases, with 8 bases sitting between them. Germline loops: CDR1 MNHEY, CDR2 SVGAGI. The CDR3 is 12 amino acids. The chain's CDR3 is CASSYTAGTQYF. Here the CDR3 DNA reads TGTGCCAGCAGTTACACAGCGGGGACCCAGTACTTC.

The chain couples TRBV6-4 to TRBJ2-1; 8 bases line up with TRBD2. CDR3 length equals 14 residues. Per germline, CDR1 MRHNA and CDR2 SNTAGT. Trimming cost V 3 bases and J 10 bases; bases outside gene matches: 8. CDR3 protein: CASSEFGLAREQFF. The CDR3 DNA follows: TGTGCCAGCAGTGAATTCGGACTAGCTCGGGAGCAGTTCTTC.

The chain couples TRBV5-1 to TRBJ2-5; D remains ambiguous. Near its end, the DNA agrees better with TRBJ2-7, so the J call may be wrong. The CDR3 loop spans 14 amino acids. The V gene's germline CDR1 is SGHRS and CDR2 YFSETQ. Here the CDR3 DNA reads TGCGCCAGCAGCTTCTCCACCCTGACCTACGAGCAGTACTTC. Its translation is CASSFSTLTYEQYF.

CDR3 loop: CASSLGTYTEAFF. The CDR3 nucleotides read TGTGCCAGCAGCTTAGGGACGTACACTGAAGCTTTCTTT. The chain carries TRBV7-3 and TRBJ1-1, with D possibly TRBD1 on 5 matching bases. This CDR3 comprises 13 residues. In germline, CDR1 is SGHTA, CDR2 FQGTGA. Trimming took off 2 bases at V and 3 bases at J, with 7 bases between the two ends.

This clone was recorded once. Other nucleotide sequences in the sample specify the same CDR3. V and J are TRBV10-3 and TRBJ2-3, with a possible D match to TRBD2 (5 bases). This CDR3 is built from 11 residues. Trimming shortened V by 6 bases and J by 6 bases, and 7 bases separated the two germline ends. CDR1 and CDR2 (germline): ENHRY, SYGVKD. The CDR3 DNA follows: TGTGCCATCAGCGAGCGGGATACGCAGTATTTT. This encodes CAISERDTQYF.

The V gene is TRBV6-1, the J gene TRBJ2-7; 8 bases map to TRBD1. Looked up from germline, CDR1 is MNHNS and CDR2 is SASEGT. V lost 9 bases to trimming and J lost 1 base; unmatched junction nucleotides: 8. CDR3 length equals 14 residues. In nucleotides, the CDR3 is TGTGCCAGTAAACGGACAGGGACTTCCTACGAGCAGTACTTC. As protein: CASKRTGTSYEQYF.

The V gene is TRBV5-1, the J gene TRBJ2-2; TRBD1 or TRBD2 may be the D gene (8 bases each). The CDR3 consists of 17 residues. Per the germline V gene, CDR1 is SGHRS and CDR2 is YFSETQ. The V gene lost 4 bases and the J gene lost 2 bases, with 18 bases spanning the gap. This CDR3 is CASSPVAGQANTGELFF. The DNA for the CDR3 is TGCGCCAGCAGCCCAGTAGCGGGACAGGCAAACACCGGGGAGCTGTTTTTT.

The chain uses TRBV28 and TRBJ2-1, with D maybe TRBD2 (5 bases). Germline V gene sequence: CDR1 MDHEN, CDR2 SYDVKM. V shed 3 bases and J shed 7 bases, with 10 bases lying between them. There are 13 residues in the CDR3. As DNA, the CDR3 is TGTGCCAGCAGTTTCCCGGGATATAATGAGCAGTTCTTC. Amino acids: CASSFPGYNEQFF. The whole variable domain, filled in from reference TRBV28 and TRBJ2-1, reads DVKVTQSSRYLVKRTGEKVFLECVQDMDHENMFWYRQDPGLGLRLIYFSYDVKMKEKGDIPEGYSVSREKKERFSLILESASTNQTSMYLCASSFPGYNEQFFGPGTRLTVL.

The V gene is TRBV6-5, the J gene TRBJ2-3; D not certain. The CDR3 loop spans 15 amino acids. Trimming shortened V by 1 base and J by 1 base, and 9 bases separated the two germline ends. Germline V gene lookup returns CDR1 MNHEY and CDR2 SVGAGI. The CDR3 protein is CASSYLNLGTDTQYF. The DNA for the CDR3 is TGTGCCAGCAGTTACTTAAACCTGGGCACAGATACGCAGTATTTT.

V is TRBV11-2 and J is TRBJ2-5; D gene ambiguous. This CDR3 has 15 amino acids. V lost 4 bases and J lost 4, with 16 bases in between. CDR1 is SGHAT and CDR2 is FQNNGV in the germline V gene. The CDR3 sequence is CASSSQPPTSETQYF. The CDR3 bases are TGTGCCAGCAGCTCACAGCCCCCCACATCAGAGACCCAGTACTTC.

The chain links TRBV4-1 to TRBJ2-1; TRBD2 might be the D (5 bases). Germline V CDR1 and CDR2: MGHRA, YSYEKL. V lost 3 bases, J lost 12 bases, and 18 bases lay in between. This CDR3 is 14 amino acids long. The CDR3 region is CASSHGGSSVRQFF. The DNA for the CDR3 is TGCGCCAGCAGCCACGGAGGATCTTCTGTCCGGCAGTTCTTC.

This clone was detected only once. The chain recombines TRBV5-1 with TRBJ2-7, with D maybe TRBD2 (5 bases). The V end was cut by 2 bases, the J end by 2 bases, with 14 bases between. Germline V gene sequence: CDR1 SGHRS, CDR2 YFSETQ. This CDR3 comprises 15 residues. The CDR3 reads CASSFMSGLAYEQYF. Written as DNA, the CDR3 is TGCGCCAGCAGCTTTATGAGCGGTCTTGCCTACGAGCAGTACTTC.

This chain links TRBV6-1 with TRBJ1-2; a possible D gene is TRBD1 (5 bases). Germline CDR1 MNHNS, CDR2 SASEGT. Trimming removed 2 bases at V and 4 bases at J, with 11 bases between. The length of the CDR3 is 14 residues. The CDR3 sequence is CASSEPGRSYGYTF. The CDR3 nucleotides read TGTGCCAGCAGTGAACCAGGGAGGAGCTATGGCTACACCTTC.

The chain uses TRBV10-3 and TRBJ2-1; either TRBD1 or TRBD2 may supply D (5 bases each). The germline V gene encodes CDR1 ENHRY and CDR2 SYGVKD. The CDR3 is 16 amino acids. Trimming left V 6 bases short and J 5 bases short, with 20 bases between. The CDR3: CAIRKHGDAGDNEQFF. The CDR3 bases are TGTGCCATCAGAAAGCACGGGGACGCGGGTGACAATGAGCAGTTCTTC.

The V and J genes are TRBV23-1 and TRBJ1-2, with TRBD1 as a possible D gene (6 bases). TRBV23-1 is marked as an open reading frame, function uncertain. V was clipped by 6 bases and J by 4 bases, with 21 bases between them. The CDR3 is made up of 16 amino acids. CDR3 nucleotides: TGCGCCAGCAGAGATACTACAGGGACCCATCGCTATGGCTACACCTTC. Translated, it gives CASRDTTGTHRYGYTF.

The chain links TRBV7-9 to TRBJ2-2; no clear D. V lost 8 bases to trimming and J lost 5 bases, with 21 bases between them. The CDR3 is 16 amino acids. In germline, CDR1 is SEHNR, CDR2 FQNEAQ (reference sequence). The CDR3 loop is CASPPKEPLRTGELFF. For the CDR3, the DNA is TGTGCCAGCCCCCCTAAGGAACCCCTTCGTACCGGGGAGCTGTTTTTT. Variable domain in full (rest from reference TRBV7-9 and TRBJ2-2): DTGVSQNPRHKITKRGQNVTFRCDPISEHNRLYWYRQTLGQGPEFLTYFQNEAQLEKSRLLSDRFSAERPKGSFSTLEIQRTEQGDSAMYLCASPPKEPLRTGELFFGEGSRLTVL.